This paragraph covers one T cell receptor (beta chain) sequence. The data derive from a study of blood T cell repertoires in COVID-19. Study summary: Sample material is recorded as cDNA or gDNA derived from T cells, B-cell-depleted T cells, or PBMCs.

The germline CDR1 and CDR2 sequences are LNHDA and SQIVND (reference sequence). V was cut by 3 bases and J by 0 bases, with 7 bases left in between. The CDR3 has 14 amino acids. Per the original data handling: Nucleated cell number was recorded as an estimate derived from reference gene primer amplification. The assay was immunoSEQ multiplex PCR, and TCRdb's table has in-frame clones only and misses some. Clone size and V and J calls were adopted from that table, with D and trimming inferred from the DNA. This sample has 55,000 to 90,000 clones, with roughly 91% found just once. J is TRBJ2-3 and V is TRBV19; no clear D. The sample was peripheral blood. The TCR was taken from a human donor in a cohort sampled during active COVID-19. The CDR3 nucleotides are TGTGCCAGTAGTATTTCCATTAGCACAGATACGCAGTATTTT. Translated, it gives CASSISISTDTQYF.